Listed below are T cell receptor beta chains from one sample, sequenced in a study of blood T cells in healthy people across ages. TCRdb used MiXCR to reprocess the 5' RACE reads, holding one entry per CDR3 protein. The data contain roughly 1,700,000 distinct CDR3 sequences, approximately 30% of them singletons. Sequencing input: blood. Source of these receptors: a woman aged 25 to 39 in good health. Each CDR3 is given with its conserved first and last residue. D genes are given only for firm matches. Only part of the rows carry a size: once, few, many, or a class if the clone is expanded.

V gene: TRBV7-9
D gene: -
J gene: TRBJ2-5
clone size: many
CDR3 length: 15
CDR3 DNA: TGTGCCAGCAGCTCAGGGGCAGGGCGAGGGGAGACCCAGTACTTC
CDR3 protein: CASSSGAGRGETQYF

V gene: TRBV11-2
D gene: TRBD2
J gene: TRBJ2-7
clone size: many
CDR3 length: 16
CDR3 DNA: TGTGCCAGCAGCTTAGATCTGGCTAGCGGTGCCTACGAGCAGTACTTC
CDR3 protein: CASSLDLASGAYEQYF

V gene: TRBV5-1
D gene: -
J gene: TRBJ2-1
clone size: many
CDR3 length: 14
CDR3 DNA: TGCGCCAGCAGATCCCCCCGGGGAGTGAATGAGCAGTTCTTC
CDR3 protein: CASRSPRGVNEQFF

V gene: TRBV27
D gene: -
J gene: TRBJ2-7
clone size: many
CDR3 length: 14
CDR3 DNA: TGTGCCAGCAGTTTATCCCGGGGATTCTACGAGCAGTACTTC
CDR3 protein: CASSLSRGFYEQYF

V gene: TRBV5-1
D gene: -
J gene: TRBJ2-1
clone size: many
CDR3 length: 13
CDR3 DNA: TGCGCCAGCAGTCAACTACAGGGTAGGGAGCAGTTCTTC
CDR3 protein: CASSQLQGREQFF

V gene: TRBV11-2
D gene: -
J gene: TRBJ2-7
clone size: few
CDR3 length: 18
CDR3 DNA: TGTGCCAGCAGCTTAGATCCCGGGGACCCCACTTACCGCTACGAGCAGTACTTC
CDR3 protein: CASSLDPGDPTYRYEQYF

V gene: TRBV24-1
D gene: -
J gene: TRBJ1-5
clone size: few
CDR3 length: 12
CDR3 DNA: TGTGCCACCAGTGTAAGGGGTCAGCCCCAGCATTTT
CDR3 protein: CATSVRGQPQHF

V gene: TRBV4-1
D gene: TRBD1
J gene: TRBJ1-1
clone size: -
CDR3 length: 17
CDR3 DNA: TGCGCCAGCAGCCAATACGAGGGGGCTCGTGTGAACACTGAAGCTTTCTTT
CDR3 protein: CASSQYEGARVNTEAFF

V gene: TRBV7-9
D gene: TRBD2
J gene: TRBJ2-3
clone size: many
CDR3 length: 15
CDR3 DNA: TGTGCCAGCAGCGTTAGCGGGAGGTTCGGAGATACGCAGTATTTT
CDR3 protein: CASSVSGRFGDTQYF

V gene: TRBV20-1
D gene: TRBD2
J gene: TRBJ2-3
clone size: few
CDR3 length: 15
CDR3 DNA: TGCAGTGCTAGAGCGCCTAGCGGGAGCACAGATACGCAGTATTTT
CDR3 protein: CSARAPSGSTDTQYF

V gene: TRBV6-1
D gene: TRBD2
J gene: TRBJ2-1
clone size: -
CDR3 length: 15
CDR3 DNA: TGTGCCAGCAGTGCATCTAGCGGGGGGGCCGATGAGCAGTTCTTC
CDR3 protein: CASSASSGGADEQFF

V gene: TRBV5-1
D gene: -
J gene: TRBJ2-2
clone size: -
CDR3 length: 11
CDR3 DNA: TGCGCCAGCAGCATGAGTGGGGAGCTGTTTTTT
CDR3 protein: CASSMSGELFF

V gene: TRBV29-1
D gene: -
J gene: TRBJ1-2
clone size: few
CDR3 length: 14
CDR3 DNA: TGCAGCGTTGGTGGACGGGAAACATTCTATGGCTACACCTTC
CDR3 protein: CSVGGRETFYGYTF

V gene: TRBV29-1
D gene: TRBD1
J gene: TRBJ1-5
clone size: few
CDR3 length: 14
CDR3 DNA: TGCAGCGTCACTCAGGGGGCTGGAAATCAGCCCCAGCATTTT
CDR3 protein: CSVTQGAGNQPQHF

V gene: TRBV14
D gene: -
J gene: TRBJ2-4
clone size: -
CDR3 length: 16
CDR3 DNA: TGTGCCAGCAGCCAAGCCGGGACTGCGGAGAAAAACATTCAGTACTTC
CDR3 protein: CASSQAGTAEKNIQYF

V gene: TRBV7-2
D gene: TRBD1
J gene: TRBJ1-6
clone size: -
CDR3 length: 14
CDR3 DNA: TGTGCCGGGAGCCAGGGGGCGCGTAATTCACCCCTCCACTTT
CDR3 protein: CAGSQGARNSPLHF

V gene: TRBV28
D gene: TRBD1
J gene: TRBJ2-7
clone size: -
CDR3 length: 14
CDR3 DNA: TGTGCCAGCAGTTTACAGGGGACAGCCTACGAGCAGTACTTC
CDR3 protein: CASSLQGTAYEQYF

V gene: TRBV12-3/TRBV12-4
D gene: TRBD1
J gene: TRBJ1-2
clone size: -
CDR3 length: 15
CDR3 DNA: TGTGCCAGCAGTCCCGGACAGGGTGGCACCTATGGCTACACCTTC
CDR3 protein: CASSPGQGGTYGYTF

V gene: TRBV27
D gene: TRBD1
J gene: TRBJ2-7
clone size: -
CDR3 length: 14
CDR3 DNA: TGTGCCAGCAGTCCCTTCGGACAGGGGAGAGAGCAGTACTTC
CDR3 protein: CASSPFGQGREQYF

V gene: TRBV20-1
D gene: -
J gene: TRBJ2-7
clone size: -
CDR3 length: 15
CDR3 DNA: TGCAGTGCGCCCCCCGGCAGCAGGACCCCCTACGAGCAGTACTTC
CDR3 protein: CSAPPGSRTPYEQYF

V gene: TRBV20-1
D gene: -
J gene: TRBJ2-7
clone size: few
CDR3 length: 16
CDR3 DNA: TGCAGTGCTCCCAGATATCCCGAACCGTACCTCTACGAGCAGTACTTC
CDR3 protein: CSAPRYPEPYLYEQYF

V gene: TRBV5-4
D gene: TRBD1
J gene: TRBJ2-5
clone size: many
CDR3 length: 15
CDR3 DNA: TGTGCCAGCAGCCCAGGACAGGTTTTGGAGGAGACCCAGTACTTC
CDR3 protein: CASSPGQVLEETQYF